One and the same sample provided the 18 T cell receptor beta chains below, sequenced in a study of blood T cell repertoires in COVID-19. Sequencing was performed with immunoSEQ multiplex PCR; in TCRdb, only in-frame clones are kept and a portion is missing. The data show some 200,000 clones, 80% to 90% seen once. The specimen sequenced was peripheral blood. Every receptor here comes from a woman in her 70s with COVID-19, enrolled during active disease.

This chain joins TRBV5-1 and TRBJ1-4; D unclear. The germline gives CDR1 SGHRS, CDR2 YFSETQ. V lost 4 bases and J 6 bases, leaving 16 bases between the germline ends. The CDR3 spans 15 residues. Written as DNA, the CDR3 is TGCGCCAGCAGCCGCCAGGAGGGAGCGCATGAAAAACTGTTTTTT. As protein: CASSRQEGAHEKLFF.

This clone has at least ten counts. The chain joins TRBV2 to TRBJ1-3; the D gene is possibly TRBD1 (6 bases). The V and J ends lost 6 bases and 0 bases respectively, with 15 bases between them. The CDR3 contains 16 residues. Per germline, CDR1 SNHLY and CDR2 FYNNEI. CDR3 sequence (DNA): TGTGCCAGCAGCAGGACAGACCTTAGCTCTGGAAACACCATATATTTT. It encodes CASSRTDLSSGNTIYF.

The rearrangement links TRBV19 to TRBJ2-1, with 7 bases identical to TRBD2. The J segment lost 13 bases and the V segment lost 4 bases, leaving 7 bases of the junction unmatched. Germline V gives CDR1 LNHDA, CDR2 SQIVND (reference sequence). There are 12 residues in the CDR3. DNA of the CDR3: TGTGCCAGTAGTAGTGGCGGGAGTCGTCAGTTCTTC. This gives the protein CASSSGGSRQFF.

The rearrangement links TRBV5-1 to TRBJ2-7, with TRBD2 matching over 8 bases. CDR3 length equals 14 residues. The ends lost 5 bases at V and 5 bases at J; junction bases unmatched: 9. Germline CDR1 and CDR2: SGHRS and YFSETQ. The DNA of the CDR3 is TGCGCCAGCAGTTTAGCGGGACTCACCCACGAGCAGTACTTC. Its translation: CASSLAGLTHEQYF.

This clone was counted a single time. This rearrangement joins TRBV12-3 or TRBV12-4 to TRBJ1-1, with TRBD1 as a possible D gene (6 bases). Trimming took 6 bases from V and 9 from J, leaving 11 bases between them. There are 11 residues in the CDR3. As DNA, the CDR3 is TGTGCCAGCAGGCAGGGGCCTAAAGCTTTCTTT. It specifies CASRQGPKAFF.

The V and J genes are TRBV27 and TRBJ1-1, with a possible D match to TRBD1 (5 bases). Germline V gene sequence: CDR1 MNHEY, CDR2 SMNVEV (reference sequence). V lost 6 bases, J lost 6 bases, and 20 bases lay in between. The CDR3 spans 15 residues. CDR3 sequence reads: CASREDLLSGAEAFF. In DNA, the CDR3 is TGTGCCAGCAGAGAGGACCTCCTTTCGGGGGCTGAAGCTTTCTTT.

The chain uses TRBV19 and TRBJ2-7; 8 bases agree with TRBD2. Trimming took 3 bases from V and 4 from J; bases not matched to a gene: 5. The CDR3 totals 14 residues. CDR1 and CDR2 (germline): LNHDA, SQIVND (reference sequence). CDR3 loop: CASSISSGNYEQYF. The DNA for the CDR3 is TGTGCCAGTAGTATCAGTAGCGGGAATTACGAGCAGTACTTC.

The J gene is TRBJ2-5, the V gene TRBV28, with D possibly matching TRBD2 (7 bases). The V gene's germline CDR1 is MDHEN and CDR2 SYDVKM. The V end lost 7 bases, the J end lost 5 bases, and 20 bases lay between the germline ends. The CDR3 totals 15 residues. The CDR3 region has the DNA TGTGCCAGCAACCTTCCTCAGGGGAGGGGGGAGACCCAGTACTTC. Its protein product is CASNLPQGRGETQYF.

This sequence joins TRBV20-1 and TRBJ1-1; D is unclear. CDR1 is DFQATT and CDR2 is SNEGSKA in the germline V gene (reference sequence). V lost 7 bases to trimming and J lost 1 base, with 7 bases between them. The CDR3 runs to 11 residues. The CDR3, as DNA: TGCAGTGTGCCACAGAACACTGAAGCTTTCTTT. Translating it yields CSVPQNTEAFF.

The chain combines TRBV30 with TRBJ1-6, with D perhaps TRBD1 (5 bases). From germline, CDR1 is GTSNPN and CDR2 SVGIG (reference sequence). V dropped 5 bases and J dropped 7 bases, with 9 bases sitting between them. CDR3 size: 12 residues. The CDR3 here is CAWDRKNSPLHF. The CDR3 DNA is TGTGCCTGGGACAGAAAGAATTCACCCCTCCACTTT.

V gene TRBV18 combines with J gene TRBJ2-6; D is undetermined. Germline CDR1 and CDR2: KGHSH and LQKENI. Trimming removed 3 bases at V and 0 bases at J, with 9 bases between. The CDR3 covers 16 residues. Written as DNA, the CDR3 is TGTGCCAGCTCACCCCCCACCAGCTCTGGGGCCAACGTCCTGACTTTC. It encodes CASSPPTSSGANVLTF. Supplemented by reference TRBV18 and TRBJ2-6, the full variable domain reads NAGVMQNPRHLVRRRGQEARLRCSPMKGHSHVYWYRQLPEEGLKFMVYLQKENIIDESGMPKERFSAEFPKEGPSILRIQQVVRGDSAAYFCASSPPTSSGANVLTFGAGSRLTVL.

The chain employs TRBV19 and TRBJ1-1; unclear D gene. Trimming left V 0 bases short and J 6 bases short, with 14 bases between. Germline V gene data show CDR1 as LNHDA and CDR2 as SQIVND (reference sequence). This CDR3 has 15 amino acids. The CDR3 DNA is TGTGCCAGTAGTATAGATGAGGGCGGGAGCGCTGAAGCTTTCTTT. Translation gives CASSIDEGGSAEAFF.

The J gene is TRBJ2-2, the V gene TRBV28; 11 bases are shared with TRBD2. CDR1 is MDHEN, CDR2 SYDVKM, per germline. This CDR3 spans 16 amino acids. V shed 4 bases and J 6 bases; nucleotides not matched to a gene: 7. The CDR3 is CASSSTSGSNSGELFF. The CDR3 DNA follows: TGTGCCAGCAGTTCAACTAGCGGGAGTAATTCCGGGGAGCTGTTTTTT.

This CDR3 reads CASSIAHFPTGELFF. DNA for the CDR3: TGTGCCAGTAGTATAGCCCACTTTCCCACCGGGGAGCTGTTTTTT. The chain links TRBV19 to TRBJ2-2; D is unresolved. Trimming removed 1 base at V and 4 bases at J, with 10 bases between. Germline values: CDR1 LNHDA, CDR2 SQIVND (reference sequence). This CDR3 contains 15 residues.

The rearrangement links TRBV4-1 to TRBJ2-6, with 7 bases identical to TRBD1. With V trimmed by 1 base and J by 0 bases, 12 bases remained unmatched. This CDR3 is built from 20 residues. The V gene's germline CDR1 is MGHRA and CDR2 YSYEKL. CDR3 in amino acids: CASSQAWTGHTSSGANVLTF. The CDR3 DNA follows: TGCGCCAGCAGCCAAGCTTGGACAGGTCACACAAGCTCTGGGGCCAACGTCCTGACTTTC.

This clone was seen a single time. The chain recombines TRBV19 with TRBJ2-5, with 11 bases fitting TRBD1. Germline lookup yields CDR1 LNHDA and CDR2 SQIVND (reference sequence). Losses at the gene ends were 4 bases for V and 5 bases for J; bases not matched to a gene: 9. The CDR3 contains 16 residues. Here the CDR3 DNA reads TGTGCCAGTAGTACAACCGGGACAGGGGGAAGTGAGACCCAGTACTTC. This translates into CASSTTGTGGSETQYF.

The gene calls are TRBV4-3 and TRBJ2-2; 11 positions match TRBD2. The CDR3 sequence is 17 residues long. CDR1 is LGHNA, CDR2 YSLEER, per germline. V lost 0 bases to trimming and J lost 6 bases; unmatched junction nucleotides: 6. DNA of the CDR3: TGCGCCAGCAGCCAAGAGATAGCGGGAGGGGCGTCCGGGGAGCTGTTTTTT. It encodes CASSQEIAGGASGELFF.

Here the CDR3 DNA reads TGTGCCAGCAGCGCCGGGACAGCCGGCTACAATGAGCAGTTCTTC. This gives the protein CASSAGTAGYNEQFF. V and J are TRBV9 and TRBJ2-1; 7 nucleotides match TRBD1. The CDR3 has 15 residues. Germline CDR1 reads SGDLS; CDR2 reads YYNGEE. Unmatched junction bases numbered 6, after V lost 3 bases and J lost 3 bases. Full variable domain (missing parts from reference TRBV9 and TRBJ2-1): DSGVTQTPKHLITATGQRVTLRCSPRSGDLSVYWYQQSLDQGLQFLIQYYNGEERAKGNILERFSAQQFPDLHSELNLSSLELGDSALYFCASSAGTAGYNEQFFGPGTRLTVL.